These 2 T cell receptor beta chains were all obtained from the same sample, sequenced in a study of T cell repertoires in cytomegalovirus infection. TCRdb called the reads again in MiXCR, with one record for every CDR3 protein. The profile shows 100,000 or so distinct CDR3 sequences, more than 20% of them singletons. Material for sequencing was CD8+ T cells from PBMCs. Every receptor here comes from a human donor in good health (CMV status not recorded). Some clones in this sample may be carry-over from other donors' samples.

The rearrangement links TRBV12-5 to TRBJ2-1; 9 bases align to TRBD1. This CDR3 has 16 amino acids. Losses at the gene ends were 6 bases for V and 4 bases for J; bases not matched to a gene: 10. In germline, CDR1 is LGHNT, CDR2 FRNRAP. CDR3: CASGDPGTGQYNEQFF. CDR3 coding DNA: TGTGCTAGTGGAGATCCTGGGACAGGGCAGTACAATGAGCAGTTCTTC.

J is TRBJ1-6 and V is TRBV28; D is ambiguous. The CDR3 has 16 residues. Germline loops: CDR1 MDHEN, CDR2 SYDVKM. Trimming took off 5 bases at V and 1 base at J, with 12 bases between the two ends. For the CDR3, the DNA is TGTGCCAGCAGTACCCGACGACTTTCCTATAATTCACCCCTCCACTTT. Translating gives CASSTRRLSYNSPLHF.